This entry lists 23 T cell receptor beta chains sequenced from one sample in a study of OX40 agonist ivuxolimab in advanced cancers. Profiled with immunoSEQ multiplex PCR; TCRdb holds only in-frame clones, not every one. This sample has around 64,000 clones, with roughly 80% found just once. Sequenced material: CD4+ or CD8+ T cells sorted from blood, taken in a trial of the OX40 agonist ivuxolimab. These receptors were obtained from an adult with an advanced solid tumor such as melanoma, head and neck, liver or kidney cancer.

This clone was counted a single time. This rearrangement joins TRBV19 to TRBJ2-1; D is possibly TRBD2 (7 bases). The V and J ends lost 7 bases and 4 bases respectively, with 17 bases between them. This CDR3 contains 15 residues. CDR1 and CDR2 from the germline V gene are LNHDA and SQIVND (reference sequence). This chain's CDR3 is CASNDGGGRYNEQFF. The CDR3 DNA reads as TGTGCCAGTAACGATGGGGGGGGCCGGTACAATGAGCAGTTCTTC.

The chain recombines TRBV19 with TRBJ2-5; D possibly uses TRBD1 or TRBD2 (5 bases each). Germline V lookup: CDR1 LNHDA, CDR2 SQIVND (reference sequence). The CDR3 covers 14 residues. V lost 6 bases to trimming and J lost 9 bases, with 20 bases between them. The CDR3 loop is CASSLGRLPQAQYF. The CDR3 DNA reads TGTGCCAGTAGCCTGGGACGTCTACCTCAGGCCCAGTACTTC.

The genes are TRBV7-9 and TRBJ2-1; 10 nucleotides align to TRBD1. V shed 3 bases, J shed 5 bases, and the junction held 4 bases outside the gene matches. This CDR3 is 15 amino acids long. Germline CDR1 is SEHNR and CDR2 is FQNEAQ (reference sequence). The CDR3 DNA follows: TGTGCCAGCAGCTTGTCCGGGACAGGGGACAATGAGCAGTTCTTC. Its protein product is CASSLSGTGDNEQFF. Full variable domain (remainder filled in from reference TRBV7-9 and TRBJ2-1): DTGVSQNPRHKITKRGQNVTFRCDPISEHNRLYWYRQTLGQGPEFLTYFQNEAQLEKSRLLSDRFSAERPKGSFSTLEIQRTEQGDSAMYLCASSLSGTGDNEQFFGPGTRLTVL.

This chain links TRBV11-2 with TRBJ2-7; D ambiguous. V was trimmed by 3 bases and J by 6 bases, leaving 9 bases between them. Germline values: CDR1 SGHAT, CDR2 FQNNGV. This CDR3 contains 12 residues. As DNA, the CDR3 is TGTGCCAGCAGCTTCAGTAGGGCCGAGCAGTACTTC. The encoded protein is CASSFSRAEQYF.

The CDR3 nucleotides read TGTGCCAGCAGCTTGCTAGGCGAGGGTGAGCAGTTCTTC. This encodes CASSLLGEGEQFF. The rearrangement links TRBV11-2 to TRBJ2-1, with a possible D match to TRBD2 (5 bases). The V end lost 3 bases, the J end lost 9 bases, and 12 bases lay between the germline ends. CDR1 is SGHAT, CDR2 FQNNGV, per germline. The CDR3 extends over 13 amino acids.

The genes are TRBV7-2 and TRBJ1-1; a possible D gene is TRBD1 (5 bases). V gave up 5 bases and J gave up 3 bases, with 13 bases separating them. CDR3 size: 14 residues. The V gene's germline CDR1 is SGHTA and CDR2 FQGNSA. The CDR3 loop is CASSLLPGDTEAFF. As DNA, the CDR3 is TGTGCCAGCAGCCTACTGCCGGGGGACACTGAAGCTTTCTTT.

This clone has just one count. This rearrangement joins TRBV5-4 to TRBJ1-1, with D possibly TRBD1 on 6 matching bases. Germline values: CDR1 SGHNT, CDR2 YYREEE (reference sequence). CDR3 size: 14 residues. The V and J ends lost 0 bases and 4 bases respectively, with 10 bases between them. CDR3 bases: TGTGCCAGCAGCTTGGACAGGGAGAGCACTGAAGCTTTCTTT. Its protein is CASSLDRESTEAFF.

The V and J genes are TRBV25-1 and TRBJ2-1; the D gene is possibly TRBD1 (6 bases). CDR1 MGHDK and CDR2 SYGVNS come from the germline V gene. V lost 1 base to trimming and J lost 6 bases, with 13 bases between them. The CDR3 consists of 15 residues. The CDR3 nucleotides are TGTGCCAGCAGTGAATCACAGGGTTGGAGCAATGAGCAGTTCTTC. Amino acid sequence: CASSESQGWSNEQFF.

V usage is TRBV29-1 and J usage is TRBJ2-7; D uncertain. Per the germline V gene, CDR1 is SQVTM and CDR2 is ANQGSEA. The length of the CDR3 is 13 residues. V lost 4 bases to trimming and J lost 0 bases, with 10 bases between them. CDR3 nucleotide sequence: TGCAGCGTTGGGCTCCCGAGCTCCTACGAGCAGTACTTC. This sequence encodes CSVGLPSSYEQYF.

CDR3 nucleotides: TGTGCCAGCAGGGTTAGCGGGGGGGCGCGAGAGACCCAGTACTTC. This sequence encodes CASRVSGGARETQYF. This chain joins TRBV7-9 and TRBJ2-5, with 11 nucleotides matching TRBD2. CDR3 length: 15 residues. Germline CDR1 is SEHNR and CDR2 is FQNEAQ (reference sequence). Trimming took 6 bases from V and 4 from J; bases not matched to a gene: 7.

This rearrangement joins TRBV6-1 to TRBJ1-6, with D tentatively TRBD1 (6 bases). Germline-derived CDR1 and CDR2 are MNHNS and SASEGT. The CDR3 covers 15 residues. V lost 6 bases and J lost 4, with 13 bases in between. The CDR3 spells CASSPGQTYNSPLHF. For the CDR3, the DNA is TGTGCCAGCAGCCCCGGACAGACTTATAATTCACCCCTCCACTTT.

The DNA for the CDR3 is TGTGCCAGCTCACCCGGACAGGCCGCCTTCTATGGCTACACCTTC. It yields the protein CASSPGQAAFYGYTF. This chain connects TRBV18 to TRBJ1-2; TRBD1 matches 7 bases. The germline V gene has CDR1 KGHSH and CDR2 LQKENI. Losses at the gene ends were 3 bases for V and 4 bases for J; bases not matched to a gene: 8. The CDR3 has 15 residues.

The chain is built from TRBV5-1 and TRBJ2-7; no clear D. Germline V gene sequence: CDR1 SGHRS, CDR2 YFSETQ. The germline V and J ends were trimmed by 0 bases and 7 bases, with 11 bases remaining between them. This CDR3 is 13 amino acids long. The chain's CDR3 is CASSLEVGWEQYF. The CDR3 DNA reads as TGCGCCAGCAGCTTGGAGGTCGGGTGGGAGCAGTACTTC.

V gene TRBV19 combines with J gene TRBJ1-2; D is uncertain. Trimming removed 8 bases from V and 0 bases from J, with 7 bases in between. CDR1 is LNHDA and CDR2 is SQIVND in the germline V gene (reference sequence). CDR3 length equals 12 residues. The CDR3 region is CASRVSNYGYTF. The CDR3 DNA reads TGTGCCAGTCGCGTGTCTAACTATGGCTACACCTTC.

This clone was seen a single time. The genes are TRBV19 and TRBJ2-7; a possible D gene is TRBD1 (6 bases). CDR3 size: 16 residues. The V end lost 4 bases, the J end lost 0 bases, and 16 bases lay between the germline ends. Germline CDR1 LNHDA, CDR2 SQIVND (reference sequence). CDR3 in DNA: TGTGCCAGTAGTACTCCCAGGGGCTTCAGCTCCTACGAGCAGTACTTC. This sequence encodes CASSTPRGFSSYEQYF.

The chain employs TRBV6-1 and TRBJ1-5; the D gene is possibly TRBD1 (6 bases). This CDR3 contains 16 residues. Trimming removed 4 bases from V and 5 bases from J, with 18 bases in between. Germline V gives CDR1 MNHNS, CDR2 SASEGT. The CDR3 DNA follows: TGTGCCAGCAGTGCCGCACAGGGAAGAGGGGATCAGCCCCAGCATTTT. Residues: CASSAAQGRGDQPQHF.

This clone showed up just a few times. The chain recombines TRBV5-1 with TRBJ1-1; D may be TRBD1 (5 bases). This CDR3 is 14 amino acids long. Germline V lookup: CDR1 SGHRS, CDR2 YFSETQ. Trimming left V 5 bases short and J 0 bases short, with 11 bases between. The CDR3 loop reads CASSGKGVNTEAFF. The CDR3 nucleotides read TGCGCCAGCAGTGGTAAAGGGGTGAACACTGAAGCTTTCTTT.

J is TRBJ1-1 and V is TRBV5-1; TRBD1 matches at 9 bases. The V gene's germline CDR1 is SGHRS and CDR2 YFSETQ. This CDR3 contains 19 residues. The V segment lost 0 bases and the J segment 1 base; nucleotides outside the gene matches: 13. The CDR3 spells CASSLGARTGEIRNTEAFF. The CDR3 nucleotides read TGCGCCAGCAGCTTGGGGGCCCGGACAGGGGAGATAAGGAACACTGAAGCTTTCTTT.

The chain recombines TRBV4-2 with TRBJ1-2; a weak D match, TRBD1 (5 bases). CDR3 length equals 14 residues. Trimming took 0 bases from V and 8 from J, leaving 13 bases between them. The germline V gene encodes CDR1 LGHNA and CDR2 YNFKEQ. The CDR3 DNA reads TGTGCCAGCAGCCAAGATTCGGGGGTCGGGGGCTACACCTTC. It codes for CASSQDSGVGGYTF.

On this clone itself: Because the CDR3's place on the DNA is in doubt, the DNA is left out and the CDR3 is given as listed by TCRdb. The chain is built from TRBV30 and TRBJ1-5; TRBD1 is the table's D call and was not checked against the DNA. Counting both end residues, the CDR3 totals 14 amino acids. Germline CDR1 GTSNPN, CDR2 SVGIG (reference sequence). The CDR3 region is CAWGQGNSNQPRHF.

The chain joins TRBV27 to TRBJ1-1; D uncertain. The germline V and J ends were trimmed by 3 bases and 5 bases, with 10 bases remaining between them. Germline V gives CDR1 MNHEY, CDR2 SMNVEV (reference sequence). The CDR3 has 13 amino acids. As DNA, the CDR3 is TGTGCCAGCAGTTTGGTCCTGGGGACTGAAGCTTTCTTT. Its protein is CASSLVLGTEAFF.

This chain connects TRBV4-1 to TRBJ2-1, with 9 bases identical to TRBD2. CDR1 and CDR2 from the germline V gene are MGHRA and YSYEKL. The V and J ends lost 0 bases and 4 bases, in that order; junction bases with no gene match: 10. The CDR3 is 18 amino acids. The CDR3 DNA reads TGCGCCAGCAGCCAAGATCGAGTGGATAGCGGGGGTTACAATGAGCAGTTCTTC. The encoded protein is CASSQDRVDSGGYNEQFF.

The chain links TRBV19 to TRBJ2-5; 7 bases map to TRBD2. The length of the CDR3 is 15 residues. Germline V gene data show CDR1 as LNHDA and CDR2 as SQIVND (reference sequence). Trimming took 2 bases from V and 5 from J; bases not matched to a gene: 8. The CDR3, as DNA: TGTGCCAGTAGTATATCGCCGGGGGGAGGCGAGACCCAGTACTTC. Its translation: CASSISPGGGETQYF.